A selection of T cell receptor beta chains follows, all from one sample in a study of cytomegalovirus exposure and HLA in healthy donors. The assay was immunoSEQ multiplex PCR, and TCRdb's table has in-frame clones only and misses some. The sample has roughly 150,000 clones, less than 10% seen once; the top ten hold less than 2%. Sequences were obtained from PBMCs. Receptors originate from a male donor in good health and CMV-seronegative. CDR3s include the opening cysteine and the closing phenylalanine or tryptophan. Fields, in order: J gene, V gene, D gene, clone size, CDR3 protein, CDR3 DNA. The D gene is left open where the match is weak. Not every row has a clone size; where given, it reads once, few, many or a size class.

>TRBJ2-7|TRBV25-1|NA|few
CASSEWGSYEQYF
TGTGCCAGCAGTGAATGGGGCAGCTACGAGCAGTACTTC
>TRBJ1-2|TRBV5-4|TRBD1|NA
CASSFGQGAYGYTF
TGTGCCAGCAGCTTTGGACAGGGGGCTTATGGCTACACCTTC
>TRBJ1-1|TRBV6-5|NA|few
CASNKNTEAFF
TGTGCCAGCAATAAGAACACTGAAGCTTTCTTT
>TRBJ2-1|TRBV9|NA|few
CASSALPVGGNEQFF
TGTGCCAGCAGCGCACTCCCGGTCGGGGGCAATGAGCAGTTCTTC
>TRBJ2-5|TRBV25-1|TRBD2|few
CASSPAGRLQETQYF
TGTGCCAGCAGCCCAGCGGGGCGGCTACAAGAGACCCAGTACTTC
>TRBJ2-3|TRBV5-6|TRBD1|NA
CASSLRGQDHWNTQYF
TGTGCCAGCAGCTTAAGGGGACAGGATCACTGGAATACGCAGTATTTT
>TRBJ2-3|TRBV6-5|NA|NA
CASSFRQSTDTQYF
TGTGCCAGCAGTTTCCGACAGAGCACAGATACGCAGTATTTT
>TRBJ1-3|TRBV28|NA|NA
CASSLIRGGNTIYF
TGTGCCAGCAGTTTAATTCGCGGGGGAAACACCATATATTTT
>TRBJ2-5|TRBV5-1|TRBD2|few
CASSLTLAGGPIETQYF
TGCGCCAGCAGCTTGACTTTAGCGGGAGGGCCCATAGAGACCCAGTACTTC
>TRBJ2-3|TRBV29-1|TRBD2|few
CSVGGEPSGRGGTDTQYF
TGCAGCGTTGGAGGTGAACCAAGCGGGAGAGGAGGAACAGATACGCAGTATTTT
>TRBJ2-7|TRBV5-1|NA|few
CASSLGGGVTYEQYF
TGCGCCAGCAGCTTGGGAGGGGGGGTCACCTACGAGCAGTACTTC
>TRBJ2-7|TRBV10-2|NA|NA
CASLGSGGKYEQYF
TGCGCCAGCCTAGGCTCAGGGGGGAAATACGAGCAGTACTTC
>TRBJ1-4|TRBV11-1|NA|few
CASSSSSGEKLFF
TGTGCCAGCAGCTCGAGCTCGGGGGAAAAACTGTTTTTT
>TRBJ2-7|TRBV4-3|TRBD1|few
CASSQSYRGIYEQYF
TGCGCCAGCAGCCAATCTTACAGGGGAATCTACGAGCAGTACTTC
>TRBJ1-1|TRBV29-1|NA|NA
CSVYREGEAFF
TGCAGCGTTTATCGTGAGGGTGAAGCTTTCTTT
>TRBJ2-7|TRBV27|TRBD2|NA
CASSSPGLADEQYF
TGTGCCAGCAGTTCGCCCGGACTAGCGGACGAGCAGTACTTC
>TRBJ2-1|TRBV4-3|TRBD2|NA
CASSRSGGAGEQFF
TGCGCCAGCAGCCGTAGCGGGGGGGCGGGTGAGCAGTTCTTC
>TRBJ1-1|TRBV5-1|NA|few
CASSSFGGGEAFF
TGCGCCAGCAGCTCTTTTGGGGGAGGGGAAGCTTTCTTT
>TRBJ2-7|TRBV18|NA|NA
CASSPELPPREQYF
TGTGCCAGCTCACCAGAGCTACCCCCTCGGGAGCAGTACTTC